Below, 10 T cell receptor beta chains from the same sample are listed, as sequenced in a study of beta chain features in type 1 diabetes. The isolated RNA, all of it, was reverse transcribed, so expressed TCRB transcripts were what got sequenced. Some clones are missing from TCRdb's copy, which holds only in-frame ones; the method was immunoSEQ multiplex PCR. The sample lists 900,000 or so clones, 17% occurring once. Sequencing was done on a sample of naive CD4+ T cells from blood. Receptors were obtained from a woman aged 18-29 years in good health.

This clone was seen more than once but under ten times. This chain links TRBV5-1 with TRBJ1-2, with no clear D. Germline values: CDR1 SGHRS, CDR2 YFSETQ. The V end lost 0 bases, the J end lost 3 bases, and 9 bases lay between the germline ends. The CDR3 spans 14 residues. The chain's CDR3 is CASSLDRRDYGYTF. Written as DNA, the CDR3 is TGCGCCAGCAGCTTGGACAGACGGGACTATGGCTACACCTTC.

The CDR3: CASSEARLALDTQYF. In DNA, the CDR3 is TGTGCCAGCAGTGAAGCAAGGCTAGCCTTAGATACGCAGTATTTT. The V gene is TRBV6-1, the J gene TRBJ2-3; D is perhaps TRBD2 (5 bases). CDR1 is MNHNS, CDR2 SASEGT, per germline. The CDR3 spans 15 residues. Deletions cut 0 bases from V and 5 bases from J, with 12 bases between.

The rearrangement links TRBV2 to TRBJ2-2; no reliable D call. Germline lookup yields CDR1 SNHLY and CDR2 FYNNEI. V was shortened by 4 bases and J by 6 bases, with 6 bases between the two germline ends. The CDR3 has 12 amino acids. CDR3 nucleotide sequence: TGTGCCAGCAGTGTAGGGCCCGGGGAGCTGTTTTTT. This gives the protein CASSVGPGELFF.

This chain uses TRBV28 with TRBJ2-7; 10 bases are a match to TRBD1. This CDR3 has 14 amino acids. CDR1 and CDR2 from the germline V gene are MDHEN and SYDVKM. The V segment lost 7 bases and the J segment 6 bases; nucleotides outside the gene matches: 9. The CDR3 nucleotides read TGTGCCAGCACCAGACGGACAGGGGGGAGCGAGCAGTACTTC. It encodes CASTRRTGGSEQYF.

This clone appeared a few times. V gene TRBV18 combines with J gene TRBJ2-2; D is possibly TRBD2 (5 bases). This CDR3 spans 13 amino acids. V lost 6 bases, J lost 3 bases, and 8 bases lay in between. CDR1 and CDR2 from the germline V gene are KGHSH and LQKENI. The DNA for the CDR3 is TGTGCCAGCTCTGGGAGTGACACCGGGGAGCTGTTTTTT. It codes for CASSGSDTGELFF.

This clone occurred a few times. J is TRBJ2-4 and V is TRBV5-1; 13 bases match TRBD2. The CDR3 is made up of 15 amino acids. The trim removed 4 bases at V and 11 bases at J, leaving 9 bases unmatched. Germline CDR1 is SGHRS and CDR2 is YFSETQ. The CDR3: CASSLGLAGPFLQYF. The CDR3 nucleotides read TGCGCCAGCAGCCTGGGACTAGCGGGACCTTTTCTTCAGTACTTC. Combining the CDR3 with reference TRBV5-1 and TRBJ2-4 gives the whole variable domain KAGVTQTPRYLIKTRGQQVTLSCSPISGHRSVSWYQQTPGQGLQFLFEYFSETQRNKGNFPGRFSGRQFSNSRSEMNVSTLELGDSALYLCASSLGLAGPFLQYFGAGTRLSVL.

This rearrangement joins TRBV7-2 to TRBJ2-3; no reliable D call. V dropped 3 bases and J dropped 0 bases, with 10 bases sitting between them. The CDR3 sequence is 15 residues long. Germline CDR1 reads SGHTA; CDR2 reads FQGNSA. This chain's CDR3 is CASSLSQASTDTQYF. DNA of the CDR3: TGTGCCAGCAGCTTGTCCCAGGCTAGCACAGATACGCAGTATTTT.

This clone was seen a few times. This chain joins TRBV11-2 and TRBJ2-6; 11 bases match TRBD1. CDR1 is SGHAT and CDR2 is FQNNGV in the germline V gene. The CDR3 is made up of 18 amino acids. V lost 5 bases and J lost 0; bases outside the gene matches: 6. The CDR3 region is CASSGWDRGSSGANVLTF. The CDR3 nucleotides read TGTGCCAGCAGCGGCTGGGACAGGGGGAGCTCTGGGGCCAACGTCCTGACTTTC. Full variable domain (rest looked up from reference TRBV11-2 and TRBJ2-6): EAGVAQSPRYKIIEKRQSVAFWCNPISGHATLYWYQQILGQGPKLLIQFQNNGVVDDSQLPKDRFSAERLKGVDSTLKIQPAKLEDSAVYLCASSGWDRGSSGANVLTFGAGSRLTVL.

This clone appeared a few times. The CDR3 reads CASSEQSTGFSSDTQYF. As DNA, the CDR3 is TGTGCCAGCTCAGAGCAATCTACAGGGTTTTCGTCAGATACGCAGTATTTT. The chain has TRBV18 and TRBJ2-3, with D tentatively TRBD1 (6 bases). The CDR3 is 17 amino acids. The germline V gene encodes CDR1 KGHSH and CDR2 LQKENI. V was pared by 5 bases and J by 4 bases, with 22 bases between.

V gene TRBV4-2 combines with J gene TRBJ2-5; 15 positions match TRBD2. CDR1 is LGHNA and CDR2 is YNFKEQ in the germline V gene. V lost 3 bases to trimming and J lost 4 bases; unmatched junction nucleotides: 6. The CDR3 loop spans 17 amino acids. The CDR3 reads CASSQGLAGGTGETQYF. The CDR3 DNA reads TGTGCCAGCAGCCAGGGACTAGCGGGAGGAACGGGAGAGACCCAGTACTTC.